A selection of T cell receptor beta chains follows, all from one sample in a study of response to subunit inactivated influenza vaccine. TCRdb used MiXCR to reprocess the RT-PCR reads, holding one entry per CDR3 protein. This sample has around 480,000 distinct CDR3 sequences, with 16% found just once. Sequences were derived from CD4+ T cells sorted from PBMCs, sampled less than 30 months after vaccination. The receptors stem from a man aged 50 to 69 who received an inactivated influenza vaccine. CDR3s include the opening cysteine and the closing phenylalanine or tryptophan. Fields, in order: V gene, D gene, clone size, J gene, CDR3 DNA, CDR3 protein. The D gene is left open where the match is weak. Part of the rows lack a size; the others show once, few, many or a class for expanded clones.

v_call: TRBV6-1
d_call: .
clone_size: .
j_call: TRBJ2-2
cdr3_nt: TGTGCCAGCAGACCGGACACAATTAACACCGGGGAGCTGTTTTTT
cdr3_aa: CASRPDTINTGELFF

v_call: TRBV5-5
d_call: .
clone_size: .
j_call: TRBJ1-2
cdr3_nt: TGTGCCAGCAGCTTGGCCCGGAGGAGGGGGTCCTTCTCTGGCTACACCTTC
cdr3_aa: CASSLARRRGSFSGYTF

v_call: TRBV4-1
d_call: .
clone_size: .
j_call: TRBJ2-3
cdr3_nt: TGCGCCAGCAGCCAAGTACGATTCTCCGGGAACACAGATACGCAGTATTTT
cdr3_aa: CASSQVRFSGNTDTQYF

v_call: TRBV4-2
d_call: .
clone_size: many
j_call: TRBJ2-7
cdr3_nt: TGTGCCAGCAGCCAAGACCGGACCCTTAACGCCTACGAGCAGTACTTC
cdr3_aa: CASSQDRTLNAYEQYF

v_call: TRBV4-3
d_call: .
clone_size: few
j_call: TRBJ1-2
cdr3_nt: TGCGCCAGCAGCCAAGGTCTATCGGGGGACTATGGCTACACCTTC
cdr3_aa: CASSQGLSGDYGYTF

v_call: TRBV5-1
d_call: TRBD2
clone_size: .
j_call: TRBJ2-3
cdr3_nt: TGCGCCAGCGGCACTAGCGGGGGAGAAGATACGCAGTATTTT
cdr3_aa: CASGTSGGEDTQYF

v_call: TRBV5-1
d_call: .
clone_size: .
j_call: TRBJ2-3
cdr3_nt: TGCGCCAGCAGCTTGTCCGGCAGGGAAGCAGATACGCAGTATTTT
cdr3_aa: CASSLSGREADTQYF

v_call: TRBV10-3
d_call: .
clone_size: few
j_call: TRBJ1-6
cdr3_nt: TGTGCCATCAGTCCCTTGGACAGTAATTCACCCCTCCACTTT
cdr3_aa: CAISPLDSNSPLHF

v_call: TRBV29-1
d_call: TRBD2
clone_size: .
j_call: TRBJ2-1
cdr3_nt: TGCAGCGTTGTGTGGTCAGAGTGGACTAGCGGGAGGCCGGAGTTCTTC
cdr3_aa: CSVVWSEWTSGRPEFF

v_call: TRBV4-2
d_call: TRBD2
clone_size: few
j_call: TRBJ2-5
cdr3_nt: TGTGCCAGCAGCCAAGCGACTAGCGGGGGGGCAGAGACCCAGTACTTC
cdr3_aa: CASSQATSGGAETQYF

v_call: TRBV12-3/TRBV12-4
d_call: .
clone_size: few
j_call: TRBJ1-4
cdr3_nt: TGTGCCAGCAGTTTAAATTGGGGAGAAAAACTGTTTTTT
cdr3_aa: CASSLNWGEKLFF

v_call: TRBV15
d_call: TRBD1
clone_size: .
j_call: TRBJ2-7
cdr3_nt: TGTGCCACCAGCAGAGATCTTACGACAGGGAATGAGCAGTACTTC
cdr3_aa: CATSRDLTTGNEQYF

v_call: TRBV4-3
d_call: .
clone_size: .
j_call: TRBJ1-4
cdr3_nt: TGCGCCAGCAGCCAAGATAAGGGACGCCGGAATGAAAAACTGTTTTTT
cdr3_aa: CASSQDKGRRNEKLFF

v_call: TRBV12-3/TRBV12-4
d_call: TRBD1
clone_size: .
j_call: TRBJ2-2
cdr3_nt: TGTGCCAGCAGTTTCGGAGACAGGGGCACCGGGGAGCTGTTTTTT
cdr3_aa: CASSFGDRGTGELFF

v_call: TRBV7-2
d_call: .
clone_size: few
j_call: TRBJ2-5
cdr3_nt: TGTGCCAGCAGCGCTATGGAGACCCAGTACTTC
cdr3_aa: CASSAMETQYF

v_call: TRBV6-5
d_call: TRBD2
clone_size: few
j_call: TRBJ2-7
cdr3_nt: TGTGCCAGCAGTTACTCTCCCTTAAGTACTAGCGCGATCTTC
cdr3_aa: CASSYSPLSTSAIF

v_call: TRBV3-1
d_call: .
clone_size: many
j_call: TRBJ1-3
cdr3_nt: TGTGCCAGCAGCCAAGGACGGGGGGCTGGAAACACCATATATTTT
cdr3_aa: CASSQGRGAGNTIYF

v_call: TRBV5-6
d_call: .
clone_size: few
j_call: TRBJ2-2
cdr3_nt: TGTGCCAGCAGCACCACGGGTCTGAACACCGGGGAGCTGTTTTTT
cdr3_aa: CASSTTGLNTGELFF

v_call: TRBV20-1
d_call: .
clone_size: few
j_call: TRBJ1-6
cdr3_nt: TGCAGTGCTAGAGATGGTGCGTCGGGGGGAAATTCACCCCTCCACTTT
cdr3_aa: CSARDGASGGNSPLHF

v_call: TRBV13
d_call: TRBD1
clone_size: .
j_call: TRBJ1-1
cdr3_nt: TGTGCCAGCAGCTTAGCTCTGGGACAGGGGCCTACTGAAGCTTTCTTT
cdr3_aa: CASSLALGQGPTEAFF

v_call: TRBV5-1
d_call: .
clone_size: many
j_call: TRBJ1-2
cdr3_nt: TGCGCCAGCAGCTTGTACGGGAATGGCTACACCTTC
cdr3_aa: CASSLYGNGYTF

v_call: TRBV4-1
d_call: .
clone_size: few
j_call: TRBJ2-1
cdr3_nt: TGCGCCAGCAGCCAAGATAACAGCGCAATGTTTCGGAATGAGCAGTTCTTC
cdr3_aa: CASSQDNSAMFRNEQFF

v_call: TRBV21-1
d_call: .
clone_size: few
j_call: TRBJ2-7
cdr3_nt: TGTGCCAGCAGCAAAGGCGGGACTAGCGGGGCCCTACACGAGCAGTACTTC
cdr3_aa: CASSKGGTSGALHEQYF

v_call: TRBV20-1
d_call: TRBD2
clone_size: few
j_call: TRBJ2-7
cdr3_nt: TGCAGTGCTCAGCGGGGGGGCTACGAGCAGTACTTC
cdr3_aa: CSAQRGGYEQYF

v_call: TRBV6-4
d_call: .
clone_size: .
j_call: TRBJ2-3
cdr3_nt: TGTGCCAGCAGTGACTCGGGGGGGGCCACAGATACGCAGTATTTT
cdr3_aa: CASSDSGGATDTQYF